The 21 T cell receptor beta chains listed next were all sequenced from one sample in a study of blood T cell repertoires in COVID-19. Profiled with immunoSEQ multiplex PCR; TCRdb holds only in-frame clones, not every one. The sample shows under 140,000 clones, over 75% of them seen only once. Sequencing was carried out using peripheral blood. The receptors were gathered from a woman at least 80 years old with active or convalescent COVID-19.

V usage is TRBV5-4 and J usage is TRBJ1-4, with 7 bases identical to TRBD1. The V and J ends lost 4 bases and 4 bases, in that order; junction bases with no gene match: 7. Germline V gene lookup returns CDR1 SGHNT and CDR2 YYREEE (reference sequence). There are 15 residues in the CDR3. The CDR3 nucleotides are TGTGCCAGCAGCACCACCGGGACAGTTAATGAAAAACTGTTTTTT. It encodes CASSTTGTVNEKLFF.

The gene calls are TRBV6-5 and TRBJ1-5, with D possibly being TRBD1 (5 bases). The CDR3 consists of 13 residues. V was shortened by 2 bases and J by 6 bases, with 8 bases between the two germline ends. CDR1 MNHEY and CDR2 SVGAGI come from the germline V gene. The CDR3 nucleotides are TGTGCCAGCAGTTACGGGAGGGGTCAGCCCCAGCATTTT. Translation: CASSYGRGQPQHF.

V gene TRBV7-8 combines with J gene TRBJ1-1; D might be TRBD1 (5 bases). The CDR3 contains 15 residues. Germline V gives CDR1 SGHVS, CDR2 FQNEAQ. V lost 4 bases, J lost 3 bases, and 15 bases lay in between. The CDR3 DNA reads TGTGCCAGCAGCTCTCGACAGAGAATGGACACTGAAGCTTTCTTT. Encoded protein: CASSSRQRMDTEAFF. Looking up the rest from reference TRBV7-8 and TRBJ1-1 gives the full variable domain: GAGVSQSPRYKVAKRGQDVALRCDPISGHVSLFWYQQALGQGPEFLTYFQNEAQLDKSGLPSDRFFAERPEGSVSTLKIQRTQQEDSAVYLCASSSRQRMDTEAFFGQGTRLTVV.

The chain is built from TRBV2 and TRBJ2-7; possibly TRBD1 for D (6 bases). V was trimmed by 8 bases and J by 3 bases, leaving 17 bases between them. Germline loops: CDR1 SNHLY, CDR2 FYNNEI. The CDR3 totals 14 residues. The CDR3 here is CASYSAGQFYEQYF. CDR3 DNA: TGTGCCAGCTACTCTGCCGGACAGTTCTACGAGCAGTACTTC.

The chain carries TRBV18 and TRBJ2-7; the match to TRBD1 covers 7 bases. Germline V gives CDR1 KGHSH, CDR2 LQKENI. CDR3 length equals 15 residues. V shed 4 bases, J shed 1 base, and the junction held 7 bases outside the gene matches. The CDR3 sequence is CASSRRQGGSYEQYF. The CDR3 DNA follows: TGTGCCAGCTCACGACGACAGGGTGGGTCCTACGAGCAGTACTTC.

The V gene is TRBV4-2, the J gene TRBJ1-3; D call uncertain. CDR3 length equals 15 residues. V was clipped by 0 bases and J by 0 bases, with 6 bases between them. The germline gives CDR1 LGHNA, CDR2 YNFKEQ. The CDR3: CASSQDSRSGNTIYF. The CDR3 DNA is TGTGCCAGCAGCCAAGATAGCCGCTCTGGAAACACCATATATTTT.

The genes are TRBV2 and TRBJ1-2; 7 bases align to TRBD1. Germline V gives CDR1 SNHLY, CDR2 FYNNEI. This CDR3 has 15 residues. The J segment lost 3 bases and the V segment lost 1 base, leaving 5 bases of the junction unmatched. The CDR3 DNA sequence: TGTGCCAGCAGTGAAGAGAGAGGGGGCGACTATGGCTACACCTTC. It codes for CASSEERGGDYGYTF.

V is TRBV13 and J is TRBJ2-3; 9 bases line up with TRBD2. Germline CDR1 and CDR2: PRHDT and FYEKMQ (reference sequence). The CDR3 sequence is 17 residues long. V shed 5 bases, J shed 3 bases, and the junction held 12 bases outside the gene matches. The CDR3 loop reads CASSKAAGGPATDTQYF. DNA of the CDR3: TGTGCCAGCAGCAAAGCTGCGGGAGGGCCAGCAACAGATACGCAGTATTTT.

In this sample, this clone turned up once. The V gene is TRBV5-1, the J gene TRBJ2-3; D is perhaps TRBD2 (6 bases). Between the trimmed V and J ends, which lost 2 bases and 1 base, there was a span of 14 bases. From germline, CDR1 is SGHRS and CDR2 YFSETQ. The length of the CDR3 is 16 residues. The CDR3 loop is CASSFSLGGGTDTQYF. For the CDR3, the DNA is TGCGCCAGCAGCTTTTCGCTCGGAGGGGGCACAGATACGCAGTATTTT.

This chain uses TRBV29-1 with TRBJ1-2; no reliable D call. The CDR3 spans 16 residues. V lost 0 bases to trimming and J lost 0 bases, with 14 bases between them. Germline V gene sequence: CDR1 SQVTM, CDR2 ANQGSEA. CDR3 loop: CSVEDKARNPNYGYTF. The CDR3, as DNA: TGCAGCGTTGAAGATAAAGCCCGCAACCCTAACTATGGCTACACCTTC.

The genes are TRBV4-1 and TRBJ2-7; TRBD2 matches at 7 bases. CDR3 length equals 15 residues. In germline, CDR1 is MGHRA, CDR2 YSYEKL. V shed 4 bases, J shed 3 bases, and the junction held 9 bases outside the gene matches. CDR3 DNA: TGCGCCAGCAGCCCTGGGCCGGCGGGGGTCTACGAGCAGTACTTC. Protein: CASSPGPAGVYEQYF.

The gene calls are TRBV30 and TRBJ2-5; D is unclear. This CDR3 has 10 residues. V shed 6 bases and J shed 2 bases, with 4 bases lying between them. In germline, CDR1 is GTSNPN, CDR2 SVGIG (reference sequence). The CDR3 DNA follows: TGTGCCTGCGGGCAAGAGACCCAGTACTTC. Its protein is CACGQETQYF. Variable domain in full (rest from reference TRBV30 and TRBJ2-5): SQTIHQWPATLVQPVGSPLSLECTVEGTSNPNLYWYRQAAGRGLQLLFYSVGIGQISSEVPQNLSASRPQDRQFILSSKKLLLSDSGFYLCACGQETQYFGPGTRLLVL.

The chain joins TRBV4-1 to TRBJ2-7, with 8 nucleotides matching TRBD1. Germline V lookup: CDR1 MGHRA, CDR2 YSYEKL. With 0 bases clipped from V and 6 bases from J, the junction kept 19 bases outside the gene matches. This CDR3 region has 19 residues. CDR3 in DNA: TGCGCCAGCAGCCAAGATCCCCCGGGTGTCGACAGGGGTCGCTCCGAGCAGTACTTC. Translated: CASSQDPPGVDRGRSEQYF.

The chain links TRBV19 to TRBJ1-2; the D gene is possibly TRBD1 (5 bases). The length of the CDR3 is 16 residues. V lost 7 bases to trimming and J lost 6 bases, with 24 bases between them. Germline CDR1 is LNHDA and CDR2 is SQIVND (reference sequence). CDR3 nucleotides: TGTGCCAGTACCGAAAACGGCTTTAGGGGAATGAATGGCTACACCTTC. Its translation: CASTENGFRGMNGYTF.

In nucleotides, the CDR3 is TGTGCCAGTAGTTTCACAGGGGGGACTGAAGCTTTCTTT. It yields the protein CASSFTGGTEAFF. The chain recombines TRBV19 with TRBJ1-1, with 8 positions matching TRBD1. Germline CDR1 LNHDA, CDR2 SQIVND (reference sequence). The CDR3 is made up of 13 amino acids. V was clipped by 5 bases and J by 5 bases; unmatched bases: 4.

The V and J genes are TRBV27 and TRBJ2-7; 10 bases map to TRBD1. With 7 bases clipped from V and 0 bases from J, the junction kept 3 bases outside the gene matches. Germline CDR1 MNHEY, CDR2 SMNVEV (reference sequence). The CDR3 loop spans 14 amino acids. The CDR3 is CASTRTGGSYEQYF. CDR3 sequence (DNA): TGTGCCAGCACGCGGACAGGGGGCTCCTACGAGCAGTACTTC.

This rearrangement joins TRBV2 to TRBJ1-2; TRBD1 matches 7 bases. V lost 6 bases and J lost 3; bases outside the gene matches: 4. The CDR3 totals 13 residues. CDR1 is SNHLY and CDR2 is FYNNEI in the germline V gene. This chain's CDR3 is CASRTTGYYGYTF. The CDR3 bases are TGTGCCAGCAGGACGACAGGGTACTATGGCTACACCTTC. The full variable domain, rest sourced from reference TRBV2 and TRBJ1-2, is EPEVTQTPSHQVTQMGQEVILRCVPISNHLYFYWYRQILGQKVEFLVSFYNNEISEKSEIFDDQFSVERPDGSNFTLKIRSTKLEDSAMYFCASRTTGYYGYTFGSGTRLTVV.

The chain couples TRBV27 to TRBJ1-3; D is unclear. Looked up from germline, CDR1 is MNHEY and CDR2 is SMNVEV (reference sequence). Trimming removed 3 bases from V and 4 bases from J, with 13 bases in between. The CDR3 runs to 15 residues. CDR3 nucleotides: TGTGCCAGCAGTTTTTCTGGGGAGTTCGGAAACACCATATATTTT. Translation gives CASSFSGEFGNTIYF.

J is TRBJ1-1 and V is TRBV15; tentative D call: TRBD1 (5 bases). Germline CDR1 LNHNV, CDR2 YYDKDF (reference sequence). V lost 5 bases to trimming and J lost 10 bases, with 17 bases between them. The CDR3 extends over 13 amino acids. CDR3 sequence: CATSGTTRGTAFF. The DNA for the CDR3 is TGTGCCACCAGCGGAACGACAAGGGGAACAGCTTTCTTT.

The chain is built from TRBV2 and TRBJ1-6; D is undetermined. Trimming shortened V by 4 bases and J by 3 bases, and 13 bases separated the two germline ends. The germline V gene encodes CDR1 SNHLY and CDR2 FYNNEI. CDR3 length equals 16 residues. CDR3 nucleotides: TGTGCCAGCAGTGGTTTGAGGATTCTCTATAATTCACCCCTCCACTTT. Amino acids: CASSGLRILYNSPLHF.

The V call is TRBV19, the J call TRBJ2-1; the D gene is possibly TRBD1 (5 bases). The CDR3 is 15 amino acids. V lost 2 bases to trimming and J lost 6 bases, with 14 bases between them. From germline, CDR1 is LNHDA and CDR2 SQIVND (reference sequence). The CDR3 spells CASSISRARPNEQFF. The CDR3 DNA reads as TGTGCCAGTAGTATATCCAGGGCGAGGCCCAATGAGCAGTTCTTC. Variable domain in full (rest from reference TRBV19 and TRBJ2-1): DGGITQSPKYLFRKEGQNVTLSCEQNLNHDAMYWYRQDPGQGLRLIYYSQIVNDFQKGDIAEGYSVSREKKESFPLTVTSAQKNPTAFYLCASSISRARPNEQFFGPGTRLTVL.